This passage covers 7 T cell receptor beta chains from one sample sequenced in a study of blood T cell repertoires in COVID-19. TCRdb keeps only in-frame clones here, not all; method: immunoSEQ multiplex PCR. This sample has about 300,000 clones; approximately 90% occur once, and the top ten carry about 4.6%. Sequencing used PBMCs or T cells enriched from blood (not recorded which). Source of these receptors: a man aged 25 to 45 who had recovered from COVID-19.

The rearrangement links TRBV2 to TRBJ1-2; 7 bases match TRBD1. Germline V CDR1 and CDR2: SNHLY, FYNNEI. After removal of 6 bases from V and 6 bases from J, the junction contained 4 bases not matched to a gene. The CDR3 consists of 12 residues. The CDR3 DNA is TGTGCCAGCAGCATGGGACAGCATGGCTACACCTTC. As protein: CASSMGQHGYTF.

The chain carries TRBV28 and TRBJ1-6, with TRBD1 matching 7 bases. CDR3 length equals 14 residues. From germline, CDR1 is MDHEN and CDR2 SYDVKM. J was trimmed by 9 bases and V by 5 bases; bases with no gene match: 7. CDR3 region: CASSVGQVLSPLHF. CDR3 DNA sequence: TGTGCCAGCAGTGTCGGACAGGTCCTTTCACCCCTCCACTTT.

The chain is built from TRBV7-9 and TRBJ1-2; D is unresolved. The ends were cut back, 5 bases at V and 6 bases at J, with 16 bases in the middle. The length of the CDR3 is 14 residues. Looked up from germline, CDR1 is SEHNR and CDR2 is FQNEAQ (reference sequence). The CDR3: CASSPRQVGDGYTF. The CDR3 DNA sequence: TGTGCCAGCAGCCCTCGGCAGGTGGGAGATGGCTACACCTTC. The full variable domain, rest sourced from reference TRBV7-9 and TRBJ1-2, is DTGVSQNPRHKITKRGQNVTFRCDPISEHNRLYWYRQTLGQGPEFLTYFQNEAQLEKSRLLSDRFSAERPKGSFSTLEIQRTEQGDSAMYLCASSPRQVGDGYTFGSGTRLTVV.

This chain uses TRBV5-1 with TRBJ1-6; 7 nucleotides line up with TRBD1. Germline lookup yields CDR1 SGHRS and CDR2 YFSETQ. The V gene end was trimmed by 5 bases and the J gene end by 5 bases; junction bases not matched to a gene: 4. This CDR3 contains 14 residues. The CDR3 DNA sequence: TGCGCCAGCAGTACCGGGACAGATAATTCACCCCTCCACTTT. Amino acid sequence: CASSTGTDNSPLHF.

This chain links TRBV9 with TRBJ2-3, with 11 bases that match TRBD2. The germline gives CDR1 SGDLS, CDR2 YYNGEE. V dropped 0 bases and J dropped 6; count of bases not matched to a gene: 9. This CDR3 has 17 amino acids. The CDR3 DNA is TGTGCCAGCAGCGTAGCGGGGCTAGCGGGAGGACCGGATACGCAGTATTTT. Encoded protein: CASSVAGLAGGPDTQYF.

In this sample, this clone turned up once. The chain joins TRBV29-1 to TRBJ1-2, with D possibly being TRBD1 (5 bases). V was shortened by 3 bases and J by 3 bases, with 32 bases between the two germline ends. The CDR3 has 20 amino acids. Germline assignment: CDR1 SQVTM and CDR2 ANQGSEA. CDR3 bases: TGCAGCGTTGACAAATCCCCCGGTCGCCCGGGGACTCGGTCCCACTATGGCTACACCTTC. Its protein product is CSVDKSPGRPGTRSHYGYTF.

Here the CDR3 DNA reads TGTGCCAGCAGTTTCGGGAGGGTGAACACTGAAGCTTTCTTT. As protein: CASSFGRVNTEAFF. The chain employs TRBV27 and TRBJ1-1; D is unclear. Germline values: CDR1 MNHEY, CDR2 SMNVEV (reference sequence). This CDR3 is built from 14 residues. The V end lost 3 bases, the J end lost 0 bases, and 8 bases lay between the germline ends.